Listed below are T cell receptor beta chains from one sample, sequenced in a study of blood T cell repertoires in COVID-19. Sequencing used immunoSEQ multiplex PCR; TCRdb keeps in-frame clones, though not all of them. This repertoire shows 110,000 to 150,000 clones, 70% to 90% found once; its top ten account for less than 5.5%. Sequencing input: PBMCs or T cells enriched from blood (not recorded which). Receptors were obtained from a man over 45 who had recovered from COVID-19. Both conserved end residues are part of each CDR3. Fields, in order: D gene, V gene, clone size, J gene, CDR3 DNA, CDR3 protein. D genes are given only for firm matches. The size field is filled for only some rows; it gives once, few, many or a size class.

TRBD1,TRBV4-1,NA,TRBJ2-5,TGCGCCAGCAGCCCTCTTAGGACAGGGGAAGAGACCCAGTACTTC,CASSPLRTGEETQYF
TRBD2,TRBV7-2,NA,TRBJ2-1,TGTGCCAGCAGCGCGGGAGGGACGGTATACAATGAGCAGTTCTTC,CASSAGGTVYNEQFF
TRBD1,TRBV18,NA,TRBJ2-5,TGTGCCAGCTCCCCGGGACAGGGGGCCCAAGAGACCCAGTACTTC,CASSPGQGAQETQYF
TRBD1,TRBV4-3,NA,TRBJ2-7,TGCGCCAGCAGCCAAGAAGGGGGCAGAGCCTACGAGCAGTACTTC,CASSQEGGRAYEQYF
TRBD1,TRBV28,once,TRBJ1-2,TGTGCCAGCAGTATAAGATCAGGGGGCGCGTGGGGCTACACCTTC,CASSIRSGGAWGYTF
NA,TRBV27,NA,TRBJ2-7,TGTGCCAGCAGTCCGCGGGTATTTTCCTACGAGCAGTACTTC,CASSPRVFSYEQYF
NA,TRBV19,NA,TRBJ1-3,TGTGCCAGTAGCTATGGAGGATCGAGTAACACCATATATTTT,CASSYGGSSNTIYF
NA,TRBV10-3,NA,TRBJ1-4,TGTGCCATCCGGGGGGTAGAAAGTGGAAAACTGTTTTTT,CAIRGVESGKLFF
NA,TRBV5-4,NA,TRBJ1-4,TGTGCCAGCAGCTTAAGACAGACAAATGAAAAACTGTTTTTT,CASSLRQTNEKLFF
NA,TRBV5-4,NA,TRBJ2-1,TGTGCCAGCAGCAATGAGGCTCTCAATCAGCAGTTCTTC,CASSNEALNQQFF
NA,TRBV5-4,NA,TRBJ1-3,TGTGCCAGCAGTTCTTGGGGCAACTCTGGAAACACCATATATTTT,CASSSWGNSGNTIYF
TRBD1,TRBV7-2,NA,TRBJ2-5,TGTGCCAGCAGCTTTGGGGACAGAGAGACCCAGTACTTC,CASSFGDRETQYF
TRBD1,TRBV30,NA,TRBJ2-4,TGTGCCTGGAGGGGGGGACAGGGAATGGCCAAAAACATTCAGTACTTC,CAWRGGQGMAKNIQYF
TRBD1,TRBV19,NA,TRBJ2-7,TGTGCCAGTAGCCCACCCGGACAGGCATTATACGAGCAGTACTTC,CASSPPGQALYEQYF
TRBD2,TRBV7-3,NA,TRBJ2-4,TGTGCCAGCAGCAGGACTAGCGAATCAAACATTCAGTACTTC,CASSRTSESNIQYF
NA,TRBV18,NA,TRBJ2-1,TGTGCCAGCTCGTACAGGGAGAATGAGCAGTTCTTC,CASSYRENEQFF
NA,TRBV6-5,NA,TRBJ2-7,TGTGCCAGCACCAGCGGATATACCTACGAGCAGTACTTC,CASTSGYTYEQYF
NA,TRBV11-2,NA,TRBJ1-1,TGTGCCAGCAGCTGGACAAGGTTCGCTGAAGCTTTCTTT,CASSWTRFAEAFF
TRBD1,TRBV7-2,NA,TRBJ2-1,TGTGCCAGCAGCAAGACAGGGAAGCAGTTCTTC,CASSKTGKQFF
TRBD1,TRBV3-1/TRBV3-2,once,TRBJ1-5,TGTGCCAGCAGCCGAGCGACAGGGAATAGCAATCAGCCCCAGCATTTT,CASSRATGNSNQPQHF
TRBD1,TRBV30,NA,TRBJ2-7,TGTGCCTGGAGTCCGGGACAGAACTACGAGCAGTACTTC,CAWSPGQNYEQYF
TRBD1,TRBV27,NA,TRBJ2-4,TGTGCCAGCAGTATTTCTCAGGGGGCCGCCAAAAACATTCAGTACTTC,CASSISQGAAKNIQYF
TRBD2,TRBV24-1,NA,TRBJ2-3,TGTGCCACCAGTGAACCCGGGACTAGCGGCCGCTTGACGCAGTATTTT,CATSEPGTSGRLTQYF
TRBD2,TRBV28,NA,TRBJ2-7,TGTGCCAGCAGTAGCTCGGGACTAGCCTCCTACGAGCAGTACTTC,CASSSSGLASYEQYF
TRBD1,TRBV5-6,NA,TRBJ1-1,TGTGCCAGCAGCTTGAAGGACAGGGGGCGAACTTTCTTT,CASSLKDRGRTFF
NA,TRBV28,NA,TRBJ1-1,TGTGCCAGCAGTTCACAAAACAGGTCCCCTGAAGCTTTCTTT,CASSSQNRSPEAFF
TRBD1,TRBV28,NA,TRBJ2-2,TGTGCCAGCAGGAAGGACAGGGGGCTGGACACCGGGGAGCTGTTTTTT,CASRKDRGLDTGELFF
NA,TRBV5-1,few,TRBJ1-6,TGCGCCAGCAGCTTGGAACTTAACCGCTCCTATAATTCACCCCTCCACTTT,CASSLELNRSYNSPLHF
NA,TRBV24-1,NA,TRBJ1-2,TGTGCCACCAGTGATTTGGCGGACTATGGCTACACCTTC,CATSDLADYGYTF
NA,TRBV4-1,once,TRBJ1-4,TGCGCCAGCAGCCCCTCGACAGTAACTAATGAAAAACTGTTTTTT,CASSPSTVTNEKLFF
NA,TRBV28,NA,TRBJ2-5,TGTGCCAGCAGTTTATTTTCGGAGACCCAGTACTTC,CASSLFSETQYF
TRBD1,TRBV6-2/TRBV6-3,NA,TRBJ2-7,TGTGCCAGCAGTTCTCGATCCGGGACAGACCGGTACGAGCAGTACTTC,CASSSRSGTDRYEQYF
TRBD1,TRBV5-1,NA,TRBJ2-1,TGCGCCAGCAGCTTGGCCGGACAGGGAGAGCAGTTCTTC,CASSLAGQGEQFF
TRBD2,TRBV7-2,NA,TRBJ2-2,TGTGCCAGCAGCCTACTAGCGGGAGGGCCCGGGGAGCTGTTTTTT,CASSLLAGGPGELFF
TRBD2,TRBV7-2,NA,TRBJ2-5,TGTGCCAGCAGCTTAGTACCTAGCGGACAAGAGACCCAGTACTTC,CASSLVPSGQETQYF
TRBD1,TRBV19,NA,TRBJ1-5,TGTGCCAGTGGTTTAGGGGGCAGCAATCAGCCCCAGCATTTT,CASGLGGSNQPQHF
NA,TRBV7-2,NA,TRBJ1-1,TGTGCCAGCAGCTTACACGGAGCGAACACTGAAGCTTTCTTT,CASSLHGANTEAFF
TRBD1,TRBV5-6,NA,TRBJ1-1,TGTGCCAGCAGCTGGACAGGGGTAACTGAAGCTTTCTTT,CASSWTGVTEAFF
TRBD1,TRBV2,NA,TRBJ2-5,TGTGCCAGCGGAGCCCGACAGGGGAGTTCAGAGACCCAGTACTTC,CASGARQGSSETQYF
NA,TRBV30,NA,TRBJ1-5,TGTGCCTGGAGTGCCGGGGGGAATCAGCCCCAGCATTTT,CAWSAGGNQPQHF
TRBD2,TRBV5-6,NA,TRBJ2-3,TGTGCCAGCAGCTTTGGGACTAGAGCAGATACGCAGTATTTT,CASSFGTRADTQYF
NA,TRBV4-1,NA,TRBJ1-5,TGCGCCAGCAGCCAAGGAAGCAGGGCTCCAAGTCTGCCCCAGCATTTT,CASSQGSRAPSLPQHF
NA,TRBV6-1,NA,TRBJ1-5,TGTGCCAGCAGTGTTGAACTACCGTACTCAAACGCCAGATTCAATCAGCCCCAGCATTTT,CASSVELPYSNARFNQPQHF
NA,TRBV10-3,NA,TRBJ1-2,TGTGCCATCACTAACAGGGCTGCGTATGGCTACACCTTC,CAITNRAAYGYTF
TRBD1,TRBV28,NA,TRBJ1-2,TGTGCCAGCAGTGCTACGACAGGGGTTAACTATGGCTACACCTTC,CASSATTGVNYGYTF
NA,TRBV5-1,NA,TRBJ2-5,TGCGCCAGCAGCTTGAACACAGAGACCCAGTACTTC,CASSLNTETQYF
NA,TRBV5-6,NA,TRBJ1-5,TGTGCCAGCAGTCTGACAGGATACAATCAGCCCCAGCATTTT,CASSLTGYNQPQHF
NA,TRBV9,NA,TRBJ2-2,TGTGCCAGCAGCGTTTTTAGACAGAACACCGGGGAGCTGTTTTTT,CASSVFRQNTGELFF
TRBD2,TRBV5-4,NA,TRBJ2-3,TGTGCCAGCAGAGAAGGACTAGCGTGCACGACAGATACGCAGTATTTT,CASREGLACTTDTQYF
NA,TRBV6-5,NA,TRBJ1-2,TGTGCCAGCAGCCCCGGAGGCGGGAGATATGGCTACACCTTC,CASSPGGGRYGYTF
TRBD1,TRBV28,NA,TRBJ1-5,TGTGCCAGCAACCCGGGACAGCACAATCAGCCCCAGCATTTT,CASNPGQHNQPQHF
NA,TRBV7-2,NA,TRBJ2-3,TGTGCCAGCAGCTTAAACCACGGAGATACGCAGTATTTT,CASSLNHGDTQYF
NA,TRBV28,NA,TRBJ1-4,TGTGCCAGCAGCCAGAGGACGGGACTCTCACGAGGAAAACTGTTTTTT,CASSQRTGLSRGKLFF
TRBD2,TRBV5-1,NA,TRBJ2-1,TGCGCCAGCAGCCGTGACTCTAGCGGGGTCTACAATGAGCAGTTCTTC,CASSRDSSGVYNEQFF
TRBD1,TRBV3-1/TRBV3-2,NA,TRBJ1-2,TGTGCCAGCAGCCTATGGACAGGGGGCGCACACCATGGCTACACCTTC,CASSLWTGGAHHGYTF
TRBD1,TRBV19,NA,TRBJ2-1,TGTGCCAGTAGTCAACAGGGGTCCTACAATGAGCAGTTCTTC,CASSQQGSYNEQFF
NA,TRBV6-5,NA,TRBJ2-7,TGTGCCAGCGGGACACCGAAAACCTACGAGCAGTACTTC,CASGTPKTYEQYF